This paragraph covers one TCR beta chain sequence. Its antigen is unknown. This entry belongs to a study of cytomegalovirus exposure and HLA in healthy donors. Study-wide results and caveats: A later analysis associated 16,951 TCR beta sequences with HLA alleles at a 0.05 false discovery rate. A link between a missense DCLRE1C variant and TCR beta V- and J-gene trimming emerged from a later analysis. In a later analysis, a genetic analysis reported fewer productive-TCR N-insertions in an Asian-associated ancestry cluster than the cohort average.

This PCR relied on a set of 60 Vbeta primers and 13 Jbeta primers. This table comes from immunoSEQ multiplex PCR, and its TCRdb copy is limited to in-frame clones, with some not included. The sample lists 89,000 or so clones; almost 85% were seen once. The CDR3 sequence is 13 residues long. V was clipped by 6 bases and J by 0 bases, with 9 bases between them. Germline V CDR1 and CDR2: MNHNS, SASEGT. This sequence originates from a woman under 30 in good health and CMV-seropositive. The specimen was PBMCs. The chain carries TRBV6-1 and TRBJ2-7; D gene unclear. DNA for the CDR3: TGTGCCAGCAGGGGCATTTACTCCTACGAGCAGTACTTC. This codes for CASRGIYSYEQYF.